Sequencing of this TCR beta chain was carried out in a study of Graves' ophthalmopathy and Graves' hyperthyroidism. Points from the study as a whole: A model built from 13 signatures distinguished ophthalmopathy from stable hyperthyroidism with roughly 85% sensitivity and approximately 81% specificity.

This clonotype was observed many times. Its antigen is undetermined. Trimming took off 5 bases at V and 3 bases at J, with 14 bases between the two ends. Germline V gene data show CDR1 as MDHEN and CDR2 as SYDVKM. CDR3 size: 14 residues. The authors amplified TCR beta CDR3 regions from RNA transcripts. HTBI primers were employed in first-round RT-PCR, then a second-round multiplex PCR followed. MiXCR, run by TCRdb on the multiplex PCR reads, gives a single entry per CDR3 protein. The profile shows 560,000 or so distinct CDR3 sequences, about two fifths of them singletons. The TCR sequence derives from an adult man with Graves' hyperthyroidism. Source material: peripheral blood or thyroid tissue (not recorded which). The genes are TRBV28 and TRBJ2-7; a weak D match, TRBD1 (6 bases). CDR3 bases: TGTGCCAGCAGTCTAGGCAGACAGGACTACGAGCAGTACTTC. Translated, it gives CASSLGRQDYEQYF.